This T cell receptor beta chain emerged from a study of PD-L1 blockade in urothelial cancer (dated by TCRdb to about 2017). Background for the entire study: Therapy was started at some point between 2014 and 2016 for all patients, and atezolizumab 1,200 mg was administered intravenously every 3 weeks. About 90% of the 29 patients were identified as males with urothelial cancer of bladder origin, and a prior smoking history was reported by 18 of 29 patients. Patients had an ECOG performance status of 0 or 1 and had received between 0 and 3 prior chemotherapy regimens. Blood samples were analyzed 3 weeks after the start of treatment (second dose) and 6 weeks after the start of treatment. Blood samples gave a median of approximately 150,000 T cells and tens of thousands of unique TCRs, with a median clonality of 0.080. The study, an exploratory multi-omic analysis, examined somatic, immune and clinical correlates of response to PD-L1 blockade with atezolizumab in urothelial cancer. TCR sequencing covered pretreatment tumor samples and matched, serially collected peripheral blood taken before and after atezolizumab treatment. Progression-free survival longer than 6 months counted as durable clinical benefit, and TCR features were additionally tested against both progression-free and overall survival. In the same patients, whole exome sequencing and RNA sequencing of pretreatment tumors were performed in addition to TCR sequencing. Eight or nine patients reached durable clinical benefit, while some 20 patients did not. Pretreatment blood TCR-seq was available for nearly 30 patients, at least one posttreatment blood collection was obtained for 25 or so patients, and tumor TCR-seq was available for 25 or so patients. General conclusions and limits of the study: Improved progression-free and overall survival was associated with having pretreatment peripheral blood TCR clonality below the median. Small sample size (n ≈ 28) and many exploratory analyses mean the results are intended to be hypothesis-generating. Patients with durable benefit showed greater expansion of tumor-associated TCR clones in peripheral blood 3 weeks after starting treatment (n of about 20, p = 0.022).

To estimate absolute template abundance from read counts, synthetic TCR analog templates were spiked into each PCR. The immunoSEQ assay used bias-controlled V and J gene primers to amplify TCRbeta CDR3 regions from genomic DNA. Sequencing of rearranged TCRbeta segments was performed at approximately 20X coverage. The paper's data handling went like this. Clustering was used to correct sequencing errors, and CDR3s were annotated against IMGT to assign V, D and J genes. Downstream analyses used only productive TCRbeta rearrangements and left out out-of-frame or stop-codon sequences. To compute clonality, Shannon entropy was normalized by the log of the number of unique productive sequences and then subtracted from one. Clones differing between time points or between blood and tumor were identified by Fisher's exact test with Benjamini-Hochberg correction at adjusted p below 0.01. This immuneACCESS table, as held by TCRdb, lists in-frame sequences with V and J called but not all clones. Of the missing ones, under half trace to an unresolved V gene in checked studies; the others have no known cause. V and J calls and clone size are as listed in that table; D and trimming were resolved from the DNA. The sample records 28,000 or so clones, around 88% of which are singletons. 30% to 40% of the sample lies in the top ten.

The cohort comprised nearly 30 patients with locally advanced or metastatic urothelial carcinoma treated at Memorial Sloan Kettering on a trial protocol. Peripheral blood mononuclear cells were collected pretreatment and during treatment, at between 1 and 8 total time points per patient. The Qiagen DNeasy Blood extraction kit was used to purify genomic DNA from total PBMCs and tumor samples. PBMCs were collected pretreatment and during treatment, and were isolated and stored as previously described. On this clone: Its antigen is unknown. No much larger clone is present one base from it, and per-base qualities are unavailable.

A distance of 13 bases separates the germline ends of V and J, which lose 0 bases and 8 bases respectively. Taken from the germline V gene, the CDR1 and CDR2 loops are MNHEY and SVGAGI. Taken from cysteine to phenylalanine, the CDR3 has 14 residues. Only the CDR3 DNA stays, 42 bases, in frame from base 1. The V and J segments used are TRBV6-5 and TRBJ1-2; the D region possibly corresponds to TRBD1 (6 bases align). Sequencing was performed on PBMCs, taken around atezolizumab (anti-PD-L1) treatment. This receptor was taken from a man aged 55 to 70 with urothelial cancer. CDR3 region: CASSYSTGPGGYTF. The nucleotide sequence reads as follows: TGTGCCAGCAGTTACTCGACAGGACCGGGGGGCTACACCTTC.